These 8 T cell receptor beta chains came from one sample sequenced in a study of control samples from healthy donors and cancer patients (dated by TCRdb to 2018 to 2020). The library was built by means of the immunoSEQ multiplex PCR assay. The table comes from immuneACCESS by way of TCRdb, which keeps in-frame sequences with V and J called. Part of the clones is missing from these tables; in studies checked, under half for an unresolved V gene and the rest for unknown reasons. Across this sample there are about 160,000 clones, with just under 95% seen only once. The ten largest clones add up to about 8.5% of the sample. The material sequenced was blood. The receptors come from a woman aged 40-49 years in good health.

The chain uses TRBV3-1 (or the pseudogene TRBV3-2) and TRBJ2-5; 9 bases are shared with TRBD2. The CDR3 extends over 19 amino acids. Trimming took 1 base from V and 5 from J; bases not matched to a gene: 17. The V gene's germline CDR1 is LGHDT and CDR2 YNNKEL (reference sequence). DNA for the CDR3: TGTGCCAGCAGCCAAGGAATTTCGGCGGGGGGGCAACCTTGGGAGACCCAGTACTTC. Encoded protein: CASSQGISAGGQPWETQYF.

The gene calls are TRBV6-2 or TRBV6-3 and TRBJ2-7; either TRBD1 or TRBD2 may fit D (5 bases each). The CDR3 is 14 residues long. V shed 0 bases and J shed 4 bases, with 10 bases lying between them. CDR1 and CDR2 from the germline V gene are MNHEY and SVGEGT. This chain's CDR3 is CASSYSGVGYEQYF. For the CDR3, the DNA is TGTGCCAGCAGTTACTCGGGGGTTGGGTACGAGCAGTACTTC.

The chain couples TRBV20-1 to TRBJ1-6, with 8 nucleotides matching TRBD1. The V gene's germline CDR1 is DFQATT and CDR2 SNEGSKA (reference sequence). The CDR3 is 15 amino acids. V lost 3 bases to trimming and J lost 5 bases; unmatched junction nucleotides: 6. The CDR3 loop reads CSASATGENNSPLHF. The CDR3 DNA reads TGCAGTGCTAGTGCGACAGGGGAGAATAATTCACCCCTCCACTTT.

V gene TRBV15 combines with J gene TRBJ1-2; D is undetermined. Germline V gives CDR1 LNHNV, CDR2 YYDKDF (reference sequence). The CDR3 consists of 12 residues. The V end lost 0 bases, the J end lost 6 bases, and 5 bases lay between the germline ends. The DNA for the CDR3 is TGTGCCACCAGCAGAGATCGAGATGGCTACACCTTC. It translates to CATSRDRDGYTF. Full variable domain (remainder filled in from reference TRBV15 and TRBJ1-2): DAMVIQNPRYQVTQFGKPVTLSCSQTLNHNVMYWYQQKSSQAPKLLFHYYDKDFNNEADTPDNFQSRRPNTSFCFLDIRSPGLGDTAMYLCATSRDRDGYTFGSGTRLTVV.

CDR3 residues: CASSFPTGVPSYEQYF. The DNA for the CDR3 is TGTGCCAGCAGCTTCCCCACAGGCGTTCCCTCCTACGAGCAGTACTTC. The J gene is TRBJ2-7, the V gene TRBV5-4; TRBD1 is a possible D gene (5 bases). The CDR3 has 16 residues. Looked up from germline, CDR1 is SGHNT and CDR2 is YYREEE (reference sequence). The V end was cut by 2 bases, the J end by 0 bases, with 15 bases between.

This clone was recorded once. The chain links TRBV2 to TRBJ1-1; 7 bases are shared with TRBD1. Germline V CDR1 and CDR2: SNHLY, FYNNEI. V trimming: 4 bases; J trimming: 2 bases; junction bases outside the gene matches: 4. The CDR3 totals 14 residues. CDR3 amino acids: CASSAGTANTEAFF. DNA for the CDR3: TGTGCCAGCAGTGCCGGGACAGCTAACACTGAAGCTTTCTTT.

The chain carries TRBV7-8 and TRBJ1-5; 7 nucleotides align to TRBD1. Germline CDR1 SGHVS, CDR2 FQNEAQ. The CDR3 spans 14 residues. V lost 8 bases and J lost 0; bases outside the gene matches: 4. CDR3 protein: CASGQVYSNQPQHF. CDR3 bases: TGTGCCAGCGGACAGGTTTATAGCAATCAGCCCCAGCATTTT.

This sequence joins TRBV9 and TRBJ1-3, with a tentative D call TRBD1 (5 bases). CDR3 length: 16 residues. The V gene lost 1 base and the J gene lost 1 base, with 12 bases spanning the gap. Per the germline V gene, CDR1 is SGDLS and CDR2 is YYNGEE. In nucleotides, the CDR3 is TGTGCCAGCAGCGTACTCGGCAGGGTTTCTGGAAACACCATATATTTT. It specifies CASSVLGRVSGNTIYF.